This is a list of T cell receptor beta chains from one sample in a study of T-cell memory formation after mild COVID-19. TCRdb reanalysed the 5' RACE reads using MiXCR and keeps one entry per CDR3 protein. The sample shows 350,000 or so distinct CDR3 sequences, over 20% of them seen only once. What was sequenced was PBMCs or a T cell subset sorted from them (not recorded which). The receptors stem from an adult woman who had mild COVID-19 (a few samples of this study predate the infection). Cell type and time point are not known. Both conserved end residues are part of each CDR3. A D gene is named only where the DNA matches it firmly. Clone size is not always given. Where it is, it says once, few, many or a class for expanded clones.

j_call | clone_size | d_call | cdr3_length | v_call | cdr3_nt | cdr3_aa
TRBJ2-7 | few | TRBD1 | 15 | TRBV10-3 | TGTGCCATCAGTGGAGGACAGGGTAGTGGAGGAGAGCAGTACTTC | CAISGGQGSGGEQYF
TRBJ2-7 | few | TRBD2 | 14 | TRBV7-8 | TGTGCCAGCAGCGGCTTAAGCGGGGCCTACGAGCAGTACTTC | CASSGLSGAYEQYF
TRBJ1-1 | NA | NA | 14 | TRBV7-3 | TGTGCCAGCAGGAAAGGGGTTAGTAACACTGAAGCTTTCTTT | CASRKGVSNTEAFF
TRBJ2-6 | NA | TRBD2 | 17 | TRBV5-1 | TGCGCCAGCAGTTACGCAGGGACTAGCTCTGGGGCCAACGTCCTGACTTTC | CASSYAGTSSGANVLTF
TRBJ1-1 | NA | NA | 13 | TRBV19 | TGTGCCAGTAGTAACGATCACAACACTGAAGCTTTCTTT | CASSNDHNTEAFF
TRBJ2-5 | few | TRBD2 | 17 | TRBV7-9 | TGTGCCAGCAGCTTAGCGAGGAAGGCTAGCGGGAGTGAGACCCAGTACTTC | CASSLARKASGSETQYF
TRBJ2-7 | few | NA | 14 | TRBV29-1 | TGCAGCGTTGAAACGCCGGGGGCAACCTACGAGCAGTACTTC | CSVETPGATYEQYF
TRBJ2-1 | NA | NA | 16 | TRBV4-3 | TGCGCCAGCAGCCAAGAAAGCCCGGGAGCTTACAATGAGCAGTTCTTC | CASSQESPGAYNEQFF
TRBJ2-3 | NA | NA | 15 | TRBV5-1 | TGCGCCAGCAGCTCCGGAAGGGCTAGCACAGATACGCAGTATTTT | CASSSGRASTDTQYF
TRBJ1-3 | NA | TRBD1 | 18 | TRBV5-1 | TGCGCCAGCAGCCATCGGACAGGGTCCCTTTTCTCTGGAAACACCATATATTTT | CASSHRTGSLFSGNTIYF
TRBJ2-7 | few | TRBD2 | 17 | TRBV7-9 | TGTGCCAGCAGCTTAGCCTCCCTTAGCGGGCCTTTCTACGAGCAGTACTTC | CASSLASLSGPFYEQYF
TRBJ2-5 | many | NA | 18 | TRBV7-2 | TGTGCCAGCAGCTTCAAAGGCGTGGAGGCTAGCGTACAAGAGACCCAGTACTTC | CASSFKGVEASVQETQYF
TRBJ2-6 | many | NA | 18 | TRBV12-3/TRBV12-4 | TGTGCCAGCAGTCCACGGACCCGTACCTCCTCTGGGGCCAACGTCCTGACTTTC | CASSPRTRTSSGANVLTF
TRBJ2-7 | NA | NA | 14 | TRBV27 | TGTGCCAGCAGTTCATTAGCCAGCTCCTACGAGCAGTACTTC | CASSSLASSYEQYF
TRBJ1-1 | NA | NA | 13 | TRBV18 | TGTGCCAGCTCAAGGGTTGACGACACTGAAGCTTTCTTT | CASSRVDDTEAFF
TRBJ2-3 | NA | TRBD2 | 16 | TRBV7-8 | TGTGCCAGCAGCCCCTGGACTAGCGAGGTCACAGATACGCAGTATTTT | CASSPWTSEVTDTQYF
TRBJ2-7 | NA | NA | 14 | TRBV12-3/TRBV12-4 | TGTGCCAGCAGTTTACTCCCCTCGTCCTACGAGCAGTACTTC | CASSLLPSSYEQYF
TRBJ2-3 | few | TRBD2 | 16 | TRBV7-9 | TGTGCCAGCAGCCAATCTAGCGGGAGGATAGCAGATACGCAGTATTTT | CASSQSSGRIADTQYF
TRBJ2-7 | NA | NA | 14 | TRBV6-1 | TGTGCCAGCAGTGAATTGGGCCTCTTTGGCGAGCAGTACTTC | CASSELGLFGEQYF
TRBJ1-5 | NA | NA | 18 | TRBV7-8 | TGTGCCAGCATTGAGGGGCCCTTCCCCCTTTATAGCAATCAGCCCCAGCATTTT | CASIEGPFPLYSNQPQHF